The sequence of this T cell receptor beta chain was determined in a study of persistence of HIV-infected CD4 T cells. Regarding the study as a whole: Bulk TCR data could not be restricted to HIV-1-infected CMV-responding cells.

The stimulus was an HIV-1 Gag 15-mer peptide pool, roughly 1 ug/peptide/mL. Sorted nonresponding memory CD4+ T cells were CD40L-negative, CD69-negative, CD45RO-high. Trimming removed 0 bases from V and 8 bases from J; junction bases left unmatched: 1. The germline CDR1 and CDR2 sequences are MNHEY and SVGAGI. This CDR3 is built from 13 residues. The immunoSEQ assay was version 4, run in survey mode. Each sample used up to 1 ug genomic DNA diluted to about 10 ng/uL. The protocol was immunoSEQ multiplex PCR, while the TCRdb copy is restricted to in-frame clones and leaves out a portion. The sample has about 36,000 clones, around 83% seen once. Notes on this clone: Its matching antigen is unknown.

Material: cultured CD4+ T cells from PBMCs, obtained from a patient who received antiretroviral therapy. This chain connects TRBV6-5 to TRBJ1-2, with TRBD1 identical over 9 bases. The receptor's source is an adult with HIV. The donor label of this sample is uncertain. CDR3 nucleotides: TGTGCCAGCAGTTACTCGACAGGGGGAGGCTACACCTTC. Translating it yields CASSYSTGGGYTF.